The rows below give T cell receptor beta chains drawn from one sample of a study of blood T cell dynamics during melanoma immunotherapy. The assay was immunoSEQ multiplex PCR, and TCRdb's table has in-frame clones only and misses some. The sample contains 10,000 or so clones, around 86% of which appear only once. The sample was blood, taken from a patient treated with checkpoint blockade. These receptors were taken from a human donor with melanoma. Both conserved end residues are part of each CDR3. Each record gives: D gene, clone size, J gene, V gene, CDR3 DNA, CDR3 protein. D genes are given only for firm matches. Clone sizes are given selectively: once, few, many, or a class where the clone is expanded.

d_call: TRBD1; clone_size: .; j_call: TRBJ1-2; v_call: TRBV7-2; cdr3_nt: TGTGCCAGCAGCTTAAACGACAGGGGCCAAGGCTACACCTTC; cdr3_aa: CASSLNDRGQGYTF
d_call: .; clone_size: .; j_call: TRBJ1-1; v_call: TRBV7-2; cdr3_nt: TGTGCCAGCAGCCAAGGCCCGTCGAACACTGAAGCTTTCTTT; cdr3_aa: CASSQGPSNTEAFF
d_call: .; clone_size: few; j_call: TRBJ1-1; v_call: TRBV5-6; cdr3_nt: TGTGCCAGCAGCCCCCCTTCTGGGGGCACTGAAGCTTTCTTT; cdr3_aa: CASSPPSGGTEAFF
d_call: .; clone_size: .; j_call: TRBJ2-1; v_call: TRBV9; cdr3_nt: TGTGCCAGCAGCGTATTGAGCGGTGGTGTAGATGAGCAGTTCTTC; cdr3_aa: CASSVLSGGVDEQFF
d_call: .; clone_size: .; j_call: TRBJ2-7; v_call: TRBV5-4; cdr3_nt: TGTGCCAGCAGCTTGGGAAGCGGCAGGGGATACGAGCAGTACTTC; cdr3_aa: CASSLGSGRGYEQYF
d_call: .; clone_size: few; j_call: TRBJ1-3; v_call: TRBV2; cdr3_nt: TGTGCCAGCAGTGGCCTGCGCTCTGGAAACACCATATATTTT; cdr3_aa: CASSGLRSGNTIYF
d_call: .; clone_size: few; j_call: TRBJ2-7; v_call: TRBV29-1; cdr3_nt: TGCAGCGTTCTAAAATTGGACAGAGTCTCCTACGAGCAGTACTTC; cdr3_aa: CSVLKLDRVSYEQYF
d_call: .; clone_size: .; j_call: TRBJ1-5; v_call: TRBV19; cdr3_nt: TGTGCCGCAGGGGCATATAGCAATCAGCCCCAGCATTTT; cdr3_aa: CAAGAYSNQPQHF
d_call: .; clone_size: once; j_call: TRBJ2-5; v_call: TRBV11-3; cdr3_nt: TGTGCCAGCAGCTTCAGTTGCTCGAGGACAGAAGATAGAGAGAAAGAGACCCAGTACTTC; cdr3_aa: CASSFSCSRTEDREKETQYF
d_call: .; clone_size: .; j_call: TRBJ1-1; v_call: TRBV7-2; cdr3_nt: TGTGCCAGCAGCTCGGGACCGGACACTGAAGCTTTCTTT; cdr3_aa: CASSSGPDTEAFF
d_call: .; clone_size: .; j_call: TRBJ2-3; v_call: TRBV5-1; cdr3_nt: TGCGCCAGCAGCTCAGCAGGGAGGAGCACAGATACGCAGTATTTT; cdr3_aa: CASSSAGRSTDTQYF
d_call: TRBD1; clone_size: .; j_call: TRBJ2-6; v_call: TRBV25-1; cdr3_nt: TGTGCCAGCCTTAGAACAGGGGGTGGTTTCTCTGGGGCCAACGTCCTGACTTTC; cdr3_aa: CASLRTGGGFSGANVLTF
d_call: TRBD1; clone_size: .; j_call: TRBJ1-5; v_call: TRBV7-9; cdr3_nt: TGTGCCAGCAGCGATACAGGGGTTAATCAGCCCCAGCATTTT; cdr3_aa: CASSDTGVNQPQHF
d_call: TRBD1; clone_size: .; j_call: TRBJ2-5; v_call: TRBV11-1; cdr3_nt: TGTGCCACGGGGACAGGCGATCTTCAAGAGACCCAGTACTTC; cdr3_aa: CATGTGDLQETQYF
d_call: .; clone_size: .; j_call: TRBJ1-4; v_call: TRBV5-8; cdr3_nt: TGTGCCAGCAGCCCAGAACCAACTAATGAAAAACTGTTTTTT; cdr3_aa: CASSPEPTNEKLFF
d_call: TRBD2; clone_size: .; j_call: TRBJ2-1; v_call: TRBV7-9; cdr3_nt: TGTGCCAGCAGCCCACGAACTAGCGGGCCGTACAATGAGCAGTTCTTC; cdr3_aa: CASSPRTSGPYNEQFF
d_call: .; clone_size: once; j_call: TRBJ1-6; v_call: TRBV2; cdr3_nt: TGTGCCAGCAGCCAGGATTATAATTCACCCCTCCACTTT; cdr3_aa: CASSQDYNSPLHF